The source of this TCR beta chain is a study of cytomegalovirus exposure and HLA in healthy donors. Study-wide results and limits: According to a later analysis, most TCR beta chains associated with CMV appeared HLA-restricted. Later analysis associated a missense DCLRE1C variant with TCR beta V- and J-gene trimming. It was confirmed in vitro that a few of the CMV-associated chains were specific for CMV antigens. Accurate predictions that matched the HLA-A and HLA-B alleles of most subjects were reportedly made from TCR beta sequences.

Details on this clone: Its antigen is unknown.

Primers included in the PCR were 60 Vbeta and 13 Jbeta primers. Here immunoSEQ multiplex PCR was the method, and the copy in TCRdb shows in-frame clones only, minus some. The sample shows about 210,000 clones, 70% to 90% of them seen only once. This CDR3 comprises 14 residues. CDR1 is MNHNS and CDR2 is SASEGT in the germline V gene. The V and J ends lost 1 base and 3 bases respectively, with 6 bases between them. Sequenced material: PBMCs. This TCR was recovered from a woman in her 30s in good health and CMV-seronegative. The chain recombines TRBV6-1 with TRBJ2-2; D is ambiguous. CDR3 sequence (DNA): TGTGCCAGCAGTGAAGGTATCTACACCGGGGAGCTGTTTTTT. Translation gives CASSEGIYTGELFF.